This TCR beta chain derives from a study of vaccination and CD4 T cells after COVID-19. General study points: Median numbers of SARS-CoV-2-reactive clonotypes increased from approximately 21 to 38 (not a significant change).

Cultured CD4+ T cells had their DNA profiled by the Oncomine TCR Beta short-read assay. TCRdb itself ran the PCR reads through MiXCR, one entry per CDR3 protein. Among 20,000 to 25,000 distinct CDR3 sequences listed, 35% to 55% were seen once. Treatment of the sample: approximately nine-day PBMC culture with coronavirus spike peptide pools or control peptides (ViraFEST assay). Regarding this clonotype: Its specificity is not known.

This CDR3 is built from 13 residues. Germline V gene lookup returns CDR1 SQVTM and CDR2 ANQGSEA. Trimming took off 4 bases at V and 6 bases at J, with 13 bases between the two ends. This clonotype was obtained from a human donor who had recovered from COVID-19. The specimen sequenced was CD4+ T cells from blood, cultured in vitro. This sequence joins TRBV29-1 and TRBJ1-5, with D perhaps TRBD1 (6 bases). This CDR3 is CSVGGPLGQPQHF. CDR3 bases: TGCAGCGTTGGGGGGCCGTTGGGTCAGCCCCAGCATTTT.